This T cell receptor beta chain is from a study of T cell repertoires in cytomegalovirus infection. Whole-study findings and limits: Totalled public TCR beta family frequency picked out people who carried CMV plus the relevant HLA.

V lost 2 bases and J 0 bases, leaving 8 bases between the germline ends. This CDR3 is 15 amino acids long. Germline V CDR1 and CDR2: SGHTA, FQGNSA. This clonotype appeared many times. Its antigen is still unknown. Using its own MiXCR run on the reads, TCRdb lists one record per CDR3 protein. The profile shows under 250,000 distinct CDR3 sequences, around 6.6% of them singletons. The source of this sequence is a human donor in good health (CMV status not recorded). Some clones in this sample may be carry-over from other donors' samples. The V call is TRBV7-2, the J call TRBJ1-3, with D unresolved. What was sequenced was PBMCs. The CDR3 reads CASSLRGISGNTIYF. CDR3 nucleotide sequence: TGTGCCAGCAGCTTACGGGGAATCTCTGGAAACACCATATATTTT.